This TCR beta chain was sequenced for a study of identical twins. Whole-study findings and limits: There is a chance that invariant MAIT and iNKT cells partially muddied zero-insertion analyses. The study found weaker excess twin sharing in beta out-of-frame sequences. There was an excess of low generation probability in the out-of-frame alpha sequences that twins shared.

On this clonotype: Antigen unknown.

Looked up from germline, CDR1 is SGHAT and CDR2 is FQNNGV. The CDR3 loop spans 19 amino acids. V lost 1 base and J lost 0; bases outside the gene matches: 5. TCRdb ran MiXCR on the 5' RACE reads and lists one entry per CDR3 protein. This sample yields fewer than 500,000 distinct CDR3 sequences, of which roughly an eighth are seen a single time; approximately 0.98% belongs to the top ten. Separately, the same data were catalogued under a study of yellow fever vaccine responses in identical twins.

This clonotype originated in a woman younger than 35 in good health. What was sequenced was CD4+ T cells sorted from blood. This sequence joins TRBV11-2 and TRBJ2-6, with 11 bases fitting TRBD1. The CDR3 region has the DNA TGTGCCAGCAGCTTAGTAGGGACAGGGGGTCGCTCTGGGGCCAACGTCCTGACTTTC. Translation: CASSLVGTGGRSGANVLTF.